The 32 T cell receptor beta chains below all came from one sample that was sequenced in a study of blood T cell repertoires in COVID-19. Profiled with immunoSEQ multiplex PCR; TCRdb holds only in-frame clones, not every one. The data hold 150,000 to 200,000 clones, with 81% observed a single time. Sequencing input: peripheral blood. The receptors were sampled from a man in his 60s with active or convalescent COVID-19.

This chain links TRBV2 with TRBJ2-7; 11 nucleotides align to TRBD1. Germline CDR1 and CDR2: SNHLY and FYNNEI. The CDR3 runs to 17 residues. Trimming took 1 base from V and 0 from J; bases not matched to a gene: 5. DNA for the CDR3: TGTGCCAGCAGTGAAGGCGAGGGGACAGGGGGCTCCTACGAGCAGTACTTC. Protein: CASSEGEGTGGSYEQYF.

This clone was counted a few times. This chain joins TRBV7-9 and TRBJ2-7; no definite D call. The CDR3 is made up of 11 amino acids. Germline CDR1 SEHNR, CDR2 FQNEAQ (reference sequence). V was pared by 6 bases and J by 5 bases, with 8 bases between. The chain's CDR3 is CASRSGDEQYF. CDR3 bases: TGTGCCAGCAGGTCAGGTGACGAGCAGTACTTC.

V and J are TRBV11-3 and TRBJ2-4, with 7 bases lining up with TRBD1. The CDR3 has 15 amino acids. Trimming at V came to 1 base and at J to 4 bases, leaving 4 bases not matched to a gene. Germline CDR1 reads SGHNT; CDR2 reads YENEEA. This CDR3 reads CASSLGGTAKNIQYF. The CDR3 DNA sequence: TGTGCCAGCAGCTTAGGGGGGACAGCAAAAAACATTCAGTACTTC.

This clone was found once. CDR3 loop: CASSVGGTHNEQFF. The CDR3, as DNA: TGTGCCAGCAGTGTGGGGGGGACACACAATGAGCAGTTCTTC. The chain links TRBV2 to TRBJ2-1; TRBD2 might be the D (7 bases). The CDR3 is made up of 14 amino acids. Trimming removed 4 bases at V and 5 bases at J, with 12 bases between. Germline V gene lookup returns CDR1 SNHLY and CDR2 FYNNEI.

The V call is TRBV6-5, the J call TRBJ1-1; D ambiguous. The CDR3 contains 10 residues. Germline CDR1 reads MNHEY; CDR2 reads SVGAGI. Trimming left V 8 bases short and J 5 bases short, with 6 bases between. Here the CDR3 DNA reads TGTGCCAGCGGTAGAACTGAAGCTTTCTTT. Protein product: CASGRTEAFF.

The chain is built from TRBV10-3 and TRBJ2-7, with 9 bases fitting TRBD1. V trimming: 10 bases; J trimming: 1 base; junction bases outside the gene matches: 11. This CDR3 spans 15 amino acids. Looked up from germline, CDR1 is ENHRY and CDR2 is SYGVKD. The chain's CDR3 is CASQGRGQGSYEQYF. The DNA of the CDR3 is TGTGCCAGCCAGGGAAGGGGACAGGGTTCCTACGAGCAGTACTTC.

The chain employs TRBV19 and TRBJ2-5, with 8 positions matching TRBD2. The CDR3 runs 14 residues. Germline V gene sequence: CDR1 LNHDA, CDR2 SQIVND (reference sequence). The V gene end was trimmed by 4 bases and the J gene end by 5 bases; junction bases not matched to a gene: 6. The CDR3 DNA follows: TGTGCCAGTAGTACAGGACTAGCCGGTGAGACCCAGTACTTC. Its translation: CASSTGLAGETQYF.

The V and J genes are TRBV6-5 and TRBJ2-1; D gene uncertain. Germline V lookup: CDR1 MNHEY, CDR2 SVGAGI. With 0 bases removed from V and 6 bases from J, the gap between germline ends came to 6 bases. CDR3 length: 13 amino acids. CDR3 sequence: CASSYSYGNEQFF. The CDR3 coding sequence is TGTGCCAGCAGTTACTCTTACGGCAATGAGCAGTTCTTC.

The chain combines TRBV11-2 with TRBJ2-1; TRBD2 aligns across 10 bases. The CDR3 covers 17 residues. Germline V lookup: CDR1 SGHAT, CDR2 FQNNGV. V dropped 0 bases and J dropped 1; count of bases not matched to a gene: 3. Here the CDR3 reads CASSLEPLAGSYNEQFF. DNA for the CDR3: TGTGCCAGCAGCTTAGAACCACTAGCGGGATCCTACAATGAGCAGTTCTTC.

The CDR3 bases are TGTGCCAGTATCGCCGATCACAATAGCAATCAGCCCCAGCATTTT. It specifies CASIADHNSNQPQHF. V is TRBV19 and J is TRBJ1-5; D is unclear. The CDR3 covers 15 residues. The V end was cut by 7 bases, the J end by 0 bases, with 13 bases between. From germline, CDR1 is LNHDA and CDR2 SQIVND (reference sequence).

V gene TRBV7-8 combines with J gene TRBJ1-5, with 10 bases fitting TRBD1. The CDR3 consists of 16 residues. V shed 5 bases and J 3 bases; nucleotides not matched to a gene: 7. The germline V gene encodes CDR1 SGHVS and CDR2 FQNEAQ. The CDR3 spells CASSTSDRGLNQPQHF. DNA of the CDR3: TGTGCCAGCAGCACCAGCGACAGGGGGCTCAATCAGCCCCAGCATTTT.

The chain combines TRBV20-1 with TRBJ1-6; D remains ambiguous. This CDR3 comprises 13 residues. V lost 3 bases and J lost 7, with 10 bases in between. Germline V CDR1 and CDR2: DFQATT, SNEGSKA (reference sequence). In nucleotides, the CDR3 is TGCAGTGCTAGTCTGGCAGTAAATTCACCCCTCCACTTT. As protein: CSASLAVNSPLHF.

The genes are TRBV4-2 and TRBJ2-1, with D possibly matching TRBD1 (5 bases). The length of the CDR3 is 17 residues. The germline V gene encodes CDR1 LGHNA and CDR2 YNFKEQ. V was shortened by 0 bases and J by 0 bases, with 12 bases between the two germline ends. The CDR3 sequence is CASSQEGAKSSYNEQFF. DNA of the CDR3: TGTGCCAGCAGCCAAGAAGGGGCGAAATCCTCCTACAATGAGCAGTTCTTC.

The CDR3 is CASSEVGRGPQETQYF. CDR3 bases: TGTGCCAGCAGTGAAGTGGGGCGGGGGCCCCAAGAGACCCAGTACTTC. The chain combines TRBV6-1 with TRBJ2-5; possible D gene TRBD2, 7 bases. The CDR3 runs 16 residues. V gave up 1 base and J gave up 1 base, with 13 bases separating them. Germline V gives CDR1 MNHNS, CDR2 SASEGT.

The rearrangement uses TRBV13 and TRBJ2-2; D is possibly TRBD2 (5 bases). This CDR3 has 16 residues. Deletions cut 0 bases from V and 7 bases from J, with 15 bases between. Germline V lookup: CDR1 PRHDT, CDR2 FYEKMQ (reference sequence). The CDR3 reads CASSLGDYAGGGELFF. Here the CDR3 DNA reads TGTGCCAGCAGCTTAGGTGACTATGCCGGTGGCGGGGAGCTGTTTTTT.

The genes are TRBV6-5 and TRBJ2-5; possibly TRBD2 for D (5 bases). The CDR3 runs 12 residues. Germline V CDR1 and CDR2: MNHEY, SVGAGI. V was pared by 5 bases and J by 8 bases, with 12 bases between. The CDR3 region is CASSTLGRTQYF. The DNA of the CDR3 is TGTGCCAGCAGTACGCTAGGGAGAACCCAGTACTTC.

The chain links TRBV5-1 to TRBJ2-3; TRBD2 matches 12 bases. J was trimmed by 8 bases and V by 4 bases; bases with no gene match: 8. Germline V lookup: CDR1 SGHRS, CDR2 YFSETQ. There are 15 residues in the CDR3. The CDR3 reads CASSASLAGGGTQYF. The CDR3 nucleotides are TGCGCCAGCAGCGCCTCCCTAGCGGGAGGGGGTACGCAGTATTTT.

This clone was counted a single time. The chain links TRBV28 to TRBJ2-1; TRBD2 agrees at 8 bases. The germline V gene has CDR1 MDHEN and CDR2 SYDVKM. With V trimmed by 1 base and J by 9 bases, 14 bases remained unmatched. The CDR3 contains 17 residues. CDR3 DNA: TGTGCCAGCAGTTTATCTTGGGTAGCGGGACATCGCGGTGAGCAGTTCTTC. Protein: CASSLSWVAGHRGEQFF.

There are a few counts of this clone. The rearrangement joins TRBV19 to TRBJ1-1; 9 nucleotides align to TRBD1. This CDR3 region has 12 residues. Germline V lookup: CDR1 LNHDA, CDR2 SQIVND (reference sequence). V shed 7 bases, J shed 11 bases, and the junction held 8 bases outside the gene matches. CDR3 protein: CASTYRGREAFF. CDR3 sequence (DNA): TGTGCCAGTACCTACAGGGGGCGCGAGGCTTTCTTT.

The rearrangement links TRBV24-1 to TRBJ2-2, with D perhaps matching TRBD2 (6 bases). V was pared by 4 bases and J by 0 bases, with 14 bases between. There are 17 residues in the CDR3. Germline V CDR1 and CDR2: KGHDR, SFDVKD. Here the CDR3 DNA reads TGTGCCACCAGTGACAACGGGAGATCATCGAACACCGGGGAGCTGTTTTTT. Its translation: CATSDNGRSSNTGELFF.

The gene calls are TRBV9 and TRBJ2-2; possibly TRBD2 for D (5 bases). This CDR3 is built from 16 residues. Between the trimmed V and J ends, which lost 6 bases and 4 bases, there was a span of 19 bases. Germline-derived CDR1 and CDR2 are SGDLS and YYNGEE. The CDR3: CASTPGGEVRTGELFF. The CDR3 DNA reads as TGTGCCAGCACCCCCGGAGGAGAAGTCCGCACCGGGGAGCTGTTTTTT.

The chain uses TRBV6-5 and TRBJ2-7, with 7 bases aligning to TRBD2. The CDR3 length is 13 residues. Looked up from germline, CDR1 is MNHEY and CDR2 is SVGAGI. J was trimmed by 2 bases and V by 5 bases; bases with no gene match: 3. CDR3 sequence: CASSRGRTYEQYF. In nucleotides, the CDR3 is TGTGCCAGCAGTCGCGGGAGAACCTACGAGCAGTACTTC.

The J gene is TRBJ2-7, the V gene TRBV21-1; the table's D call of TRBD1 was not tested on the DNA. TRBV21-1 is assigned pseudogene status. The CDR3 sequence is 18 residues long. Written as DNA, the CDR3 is TGTGCCAGCAGCCCGAGACCGGGACAGGGGGCAAGGGACTACGAGCAGTACTTC. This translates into CASSPRPGQGARDYEQYF.

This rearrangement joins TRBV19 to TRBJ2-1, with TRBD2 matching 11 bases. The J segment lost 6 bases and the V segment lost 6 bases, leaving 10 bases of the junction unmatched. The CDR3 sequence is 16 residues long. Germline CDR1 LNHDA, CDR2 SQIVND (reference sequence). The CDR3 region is CASRDILAGVSNEQFF. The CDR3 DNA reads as TGTGCCAGTAGGGACATACTAGCGGGAGTCAGCAATGAGCAGTTCTTC.

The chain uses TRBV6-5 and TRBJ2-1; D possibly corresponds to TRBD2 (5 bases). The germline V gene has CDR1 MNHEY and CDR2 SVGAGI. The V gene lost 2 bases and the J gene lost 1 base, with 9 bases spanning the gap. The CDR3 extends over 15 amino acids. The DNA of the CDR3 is TGTGCCAGCAGTTACGAGGCGGGTTCCTACAATGAGCAGTTCTTC. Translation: CASSYEAGSYNEQFF.

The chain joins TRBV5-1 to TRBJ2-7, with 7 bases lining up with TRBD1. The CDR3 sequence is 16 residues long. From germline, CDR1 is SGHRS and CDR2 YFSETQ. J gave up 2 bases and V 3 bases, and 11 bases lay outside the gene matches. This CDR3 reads CASSSSDRSIAYEQYF. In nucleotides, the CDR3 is TGCGCCAGCAGCTCCTCGGACAGGAGTATCGCCTACGAGCAGTACTTC.

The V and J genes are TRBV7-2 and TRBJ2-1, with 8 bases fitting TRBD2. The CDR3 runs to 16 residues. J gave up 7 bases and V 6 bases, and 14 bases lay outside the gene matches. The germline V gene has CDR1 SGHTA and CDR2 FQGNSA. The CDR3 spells CASSFPGTRLVNEQFF. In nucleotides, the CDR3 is TGTGCCAGCAGTTTCCCCGGGACTAGGCTGGTGAATGAGCAGTTCTTC.

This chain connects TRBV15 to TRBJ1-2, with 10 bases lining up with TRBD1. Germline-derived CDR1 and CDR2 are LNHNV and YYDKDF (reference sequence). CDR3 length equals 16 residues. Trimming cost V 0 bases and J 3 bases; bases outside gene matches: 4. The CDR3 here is CATSRETGTGDYGYTF. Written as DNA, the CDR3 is TGTGCCACCAGCAGAGAAACCGGGACAGGGGACTATGGCTACACCTTC.

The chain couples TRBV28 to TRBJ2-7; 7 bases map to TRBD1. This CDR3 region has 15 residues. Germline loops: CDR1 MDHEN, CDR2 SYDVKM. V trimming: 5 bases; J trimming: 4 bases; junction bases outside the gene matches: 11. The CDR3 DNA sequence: TGTGCCAGCAGTGGACCAAGGGGGCTTGTGTACGAGCAGTACTTC. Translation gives CASSGPRGLVYEQYF.

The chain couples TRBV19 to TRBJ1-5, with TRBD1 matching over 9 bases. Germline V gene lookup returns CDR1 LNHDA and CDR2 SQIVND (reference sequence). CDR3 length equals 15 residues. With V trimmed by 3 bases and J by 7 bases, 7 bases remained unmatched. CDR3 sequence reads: CASSIFPGTGQPQHF. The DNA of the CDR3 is TGTGCCAGTAGTATTTTTCCAGGGACAGGGCAGCCCCAGCATTTT.

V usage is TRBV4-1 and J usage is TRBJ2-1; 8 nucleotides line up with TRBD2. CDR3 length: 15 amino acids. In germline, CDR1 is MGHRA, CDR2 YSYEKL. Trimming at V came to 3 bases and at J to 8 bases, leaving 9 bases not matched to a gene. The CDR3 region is CASSHPGLASHEQFF. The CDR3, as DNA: TGCGCCAGCAGCCACCCCGGACTAGCTAGCCATGAGCAGTTCTTC.

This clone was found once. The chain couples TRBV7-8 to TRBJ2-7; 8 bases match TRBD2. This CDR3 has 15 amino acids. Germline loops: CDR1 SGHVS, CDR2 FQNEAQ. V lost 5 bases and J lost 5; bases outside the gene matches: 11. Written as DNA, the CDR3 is TGTGCCAGCAGCCTCTACTCCGGGCGGGGGGACGAGCAGTACTTC. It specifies CASSLYSGRGDEQYF. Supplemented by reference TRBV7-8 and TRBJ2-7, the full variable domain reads GAGVSQSPRYKVAKRGQDVALRCDPISGHVSLFWYQQALGQGPEFLTYFQNEAQLDKSGLPSDRFFAERPEGSVSTLKIQRTQQEDSAVYLCASSLYSGRGDEQYFGPGTRLTVT.